Here is one TCR beta chain with its context. No antigen is known for it. The data belong to a study of radiotherapy plus CTLA-4 blockade in lung cancer. Findings of the study overall: Clones derived from tumor TCRs expanded in blood after radiotherapy plus ipilimumab.

Trimming took 6 bases from V and 9 from J; bases not matched to a gene: 8. CDR3 size: 13 residues. Germline V gene lookup returns CDR1 SQVTM and CDR2 ANQGSEA. The table came from immunoSEQ multiplex PCR; TCRdb's copy has only in-frame clones and leaves some out. The sample carries 75,000 to 80,000 clones, about 87% recorded once. The source is a human donor with non-small cell lung cancer who had stable disease on radiotherapy plus ipilimumab. The chain links TRBV29-1 to TRBJ2-1, with 10 bases fitting TRBD2. This sample comprised peripheral blood, obtained from a patient treated with radiotherapy plus ipilimumab. As DNA, the CDR3 is TGCAGCGTGTGGAGCGGGAGGGCCAGTGAGCAGTTCTTC. It yields the protein CSVWSGRASEQFF.